The 10 T cell receptor beta chains below were found in one sample sequenced in a study of cytomegalovirus exposure and HLA in healthy donors. The PCR made use of 60 Vbeta and 13 Jbeta primers. Some clones are missing from TCRdb's copy, which holds only in-frame ones; the method was immunoSEQ multiplex PCR. The data hold 150,000 to 200,000 clones, with roughly 77% observed a single time. Sequencing was performed on PBMCs. The source of these receptors is a woman in her forties or fifties in good health and CMV-seronegative.

This rearrangement joins TRBV6-5 to TRBJ1-3, with 7 bases that match TRBD1. The germline gives CDR1 MNHEY, CDR2 SVGAGI. The CDR3 loop spans 15 amino acids. V shed 4 bases, J shed 4 bases, and the junction held 7 bases outside the gene matches. The CDR3, as DNA: TGTGCCAGCAGTTCCCACAGGGGTTCAGGAAACACCATATATTTT. Translated, it gives CASSSHRGSGNTIYF.

The chain carries TRBV2 and TRBJ2-3; 11 nucleotides agree with TRBD2. The CDR3 covers 19 residues. Germline V lookup: CDR1 SNHLY, CDR2 FYNNEI. J gave up 0 bases and V 2 bases, and 10 bases lay outside the gene matches. CDR3 in DNA: TGTGCCAGCAGTGAACAACCACCACTAGCGGGGGCTAGCACAGATACGCAGTATTTT. This codes for CASSEQPPLAGASTDTQYF.

The rearrangement links TRBV4-3 to TRBJ1-1, with a weak D call TRBD1 (5 bases). Germline CDR1 LGHNA, CDR2 YSLEER. This CDR3 comprises 14 residues. Trimming cost V 0 bases and J 4 bases, with 9 bases left between them. The CDR3 bases are TGCGCCAGCAGCCAAGATGGGGGGGTCACTGAAGCTTTCTTT. Its translation is CASSQDGGVTEAFF.

This sequence joins TRBV9 and TRBJ2-1; possible D gene TRBD2, 6 bases. Trimming pared 3 bases from V and 0 bases from J, leaving 16 bases between. This CDR3 is built from 17 residues. In germline, CDR1 is SGDLS, CDR2 YYNGEE. In DNA form, the CDR3 reads TGTGCCAGCAGCGACGGGACTGCTGTGAGCTCCTACAATGAGCAGTTCTTC. This gives the protein CASSDGTAVSSYNEQFF.

This sequence joins TRBV15 and TRBJ2-7; 10 bases align to TRBD1. This CDR3 is 15 amino acids long. Germline CDR1 is LNHNV and CDR2 is YYDKDF (reference sequence). V shed 4 bases and J 0 bases; nucleotides not matched to a gene: 3. The CDR3 here is CATSKGQGYSYEQYF. CDR3 DNA: TGTGCCACCAGCAAGGGACAGGGGTACTCCTACGAGCAGTACTTC.

The chain employs TRBV5-6 and TRBJ1-2; D possibly corresponds to TRBD1 (5 bases). The CDR3 is 15 residues long. Deletions cut 4 bases from V and 5 bases from J, with 18 bases between. Germline-derived CDR1 and CDR2 are SGHDT and YYEEEE. CDR3 in amino acids: CASSPRGLAGYGYTF. DNA for the CDR3: TGTGCCAGCAGCCCGAGGGGTCTGGCGGGGTATGGCTACACCTTC.

The V call is TRBV10-3, the J call TRBJ2-4; D is possibly TRBD2 (5 bases). V lost 8 bases and J 5 bases, leaving 13 bases between the germline ends. Germline-derived CDR1 and CDR2 are ENHRY and SYGVKD. CDR3 size: 13 residues. The CDR3 protein is CAIRADGENIQYF. The CDR3 region has the DNA TGTGCCATCCGAGCGGATGGGGAAAACATTCAGTACTTC.

J is TRBJ1-1 and V is TRBV11-2, with TRBD1 matching 8 bases. J was trimmed by 4 bases and V by 4 bases; bases with no gene match: 11. Germline CDR1 SGHAT, CDR2 FQNNGV. The CDR3 sequence is 16 residues long. CDR3 in DNA: TGTGCCAGCAGCTCGCGGACAGGGTGGGAAGGCACTGAAGCTTTCTTT. Protein sequence: CASSSRTGWEGTEAFF.

The chain is built from TRBV9 and TRBJ2-3; 8 bases match TRBD1. J was trimmed by 8 bases and V by 0 bases; bases with no gene match: 11. Germline V gene lookup returns CDR1 SGDLS and CDR2 YYNGEE. The CDR3 runs to 16 residues. The CDR3 loop reads CASSVDRGEISVTQYF. CDR3 bases: TGTGCCAGCAGCGTAGACAGGGGGGAGATTTCAGTTACGCAGTATTTT.

This sequence joins TRBV2 and TRBJ1-2; weak D call: TRBD1 (5 bases). The V and J ends lost 4 bases and 8 bases respectively, with 14 bases between them. Germline V lookup: CDR1 SNHLY, CDR2 FYNNEI. This CDR3 is 13 amino acids long. DNA of the CDR3: TGTGCCAGCAGTGGAAGACAGTCTCGCGGCTACACCTTC. Translated, it gives CASSGRQSRGYTF. Full variable domain (rest looked up from reference TRBV2 and TRBJ1-2): EPEVTQTPSHQVTQMGQEVILRCVPISNHLYFYWYRQILGQKVEFLVSFYNNEISEKSEIFDDQFSVERPDGSNFTLKIRSTKLEDSAMYFCASSGRQSRGYTFGSGTRLTVV.